A single sample gave rise to the 12 T cell receptor beta chains below, sequenced in a study of radiotherapy plus CTLA-4 blockade in lung cancer. Some clones are missing from TCRdb's copy, which holds only in-frame ones; the method was immunoSEQ multiplex PCR. The sample yields 55,000 to 85,000 clones, 70% to 80% seen once. Sample: peripheral blood, taken from a patient treated with radiotherapy plus ipilimumab. The receptors shown here come from a human donor with non-small cell lung cancer whose response to radiotherapy plus ipilimumab could not be evaluated. Some clones in this sample may be carry-over from other donors' samples.

The V gene is TRBV7-6, the J gene TRBJ1-1; 7 bases align to TRBD1. The CDR3 runs 13 residues. Germline V CDR1 and CDR2: SGHVS, FNYEAQ. Unmatched junction bases numbered 4, after V lost 5 bases and J lost 4 bases. CDR3 residues: CASSVTGLTEAFF. CDR3 bases: TGTGCCAGCAGCGTGACAGGGCTCACTGAAGCTTTCTTT.

The chain combines TRBV5-4 with TRBJ2-7; D not resolved. Germline V gene sequence: CDR1 SGHNT, CDR2 YYREEE (reference sequence). The CDR3 spans 13 residues. V lost 4 bases and J 6 bases, leaving 14 bases between the germline ends. The CDR3 sequence: CASSLRVRSEQYF. The CDR3 DNA reads as TGTGCCAGCAGCCTCCGGGTGAGGAGCGAGCAGTACTTC.

The J gene is TRBJ2-5, the V gene TRBV18, with TRBD2 identical over 15 bases. The germline V gene encodes CDR1 KGHSH and CDR2 LQKENI. V gave up 6 bases and J gave up 5 bases; unmatched junction bases: 10. CDR3 size: 17 residues. In nucleotides, the CDR3 is TGTGCCAGCTCTCTACCACGGACTAGCGGGGGGGGCGAGACCCAGTACTTC. This sequence encodes CASSLPRTSGGGETQYF.

The rearrangement uses TRBV28 and TRBJ1-2; 7 bases are a match to TRBD1. From germline, CDR1 is MDHEN and CDR2 SYDVKM. The CDR3 has 13 amino acids. V lost 6 bases, J lost 8 bases, and 9 bases stayed unmatched. Here the CDR3 reads CASSLTGSGGYTF. Written as DNA, the CDR3 is TGTGCCAGCAGCCTGACAGGGAGCGGCGGCTACACCTTC.

This chain links TRBV6-4 with TRBJ2-7; 7 bases are a match to TRBD1. The germline gives CDR1 MRHNA, CDR2 SNTAGT. CDR3 length equals 15 residues. After removal of 10 bases from V and 2 bases from J, the junction contained 14 bases not matched to a gene. CDR3 coding DNA: TGTGCCACCTTGCCCCCGTACAGGGGAACCTACGAGCAGTACTTC. Protein sequence: CATLPPYRGTYEQYF.

Only a few counts were recorded for this clone. V gene TRBV29-1 combines with J gene TRBJ1-4, with 7 positions matching TRBD1. J lost 13 bases, V lost 0 bases, and 5 bases had no gene match. From germline, CDR1 is SQVTM and CDR2 ANQGSEA. This CDR3 contains 12 residues. The CDR3 is CSVEEQGRRLFF. The CDR3 DNA is TGCAGCGTTGAAGAACAGGGGCGCCGACTGTTTTTT.

J is TRBJ1-1 and V is TRBV5-1; D perhaps matches TRBD1 (5 bases). The V gene's germline CDR1 is SGHRS and CDR2 YFSETQ. Between the trimmed V and J ends, which lost 2 bases and 3 bases, there was a span of 11 bases. The CDR3 loop spans 14 amino acids. This chain's CDR3 is CASSLPAGDTEAFF. The CDR3 DNA sequence: TGCGCCAGCAGCTTACCGGCGGGGGACACTGAAGCTTTCTTT.

The chain uses TRBV6-5 and TRBJ1-1; D is unresolved. Germline V gene data show CDR1 as MNHEY and CDR2 as SVGAGI. The CDR3 is 14 amino acids. V was trimmed by 5 bases and J by 4 bases, leaving 14 bases between them. The CDR3 is CASSIEPGTTEAFF. The DNA for the CDR3 is TGTGCCAGCAGTATAGAACCGGGTACCACTGAAGCTTTCTTT.

The rearrangement joins TRBV5-1 to TRBJ1-4; TRBD1 agrees at 7 bases. The CDR3 is 17 residues long. CDR1 SGHRS and CDR2 YFSETQ come from the germline V gene. With 2 bases clipped from V and 0 bases from J, the junction kept 7 bases outside the gene matches. CDR3 region: CASSLYTGAATNEKLFF. CDR3 DNA sequence: TGCGCCAGCAGCTTATACACAGGGGCGGCAACTAATGAAAAACTGTTTTTT.

The chain is built from TRBV11-2 and TRBJ2-7; 8 bases agree with TRBD1. The V segment lost 5 bases and the J segment 2 bases; nucleotides outside the gene matches: 5. This CDR3 is 14 amino acids long. Germline lookup yields CDR1 SGHAT and CDR2 FQNNGV. Here the CDR3 DNA reads TGTGCCAGCAGCCCATCACAGGGGGCCTACGAGCAGTACTTC. Amino acids: CASSPSQGAYEQYF.

The CDR3 nucleotides read TGTGCCAGCAGTTTATTTGTCGGGGGGGCTCGGGAGCAGTACTTC. Its translation: CASSLFVGGAREQYF. The rearrangement links TRBV28 to TRBJ2-7, with 8 positions matching TRBD2. V lost 1 base and J lost 7; bases outside the gene matches: 9. The CDR3 totals 15 residues. In germline, CDR1 is MDHEN, CDR2 SYDVKM.

This chain connects TRBV7-2 to TRBJ2-7; D not resolved. Germline-derived CDR1 and CDR2 are SGHTA and FQGNSA. V lost 2 bases and J 2 bases, leaving 10 bases between the germline ends. The CDR3 consists of 14 residues. DNA for the CDR3: TGTGCCAGCAGCTTACTGGCAGGTACCTACGAGCAGTACTTC. It specifies CASSLLAGTYEQYF.